This TCR beta chain was identified in a study of tumor-infiltrating lymphocytes in primary liver carcinoma. Study context: Productive TCRbeta read counts per sample ran from roughly 3.65 to 7.13 million and were similar across tissue types. Findings of the study overall: Blood trailed tumors significantly in top-250-clone fraction (p = 0.039). Overlap between tumor regions exceeded overlap of tumor with adjacent tissue or blood.

Both RNA and DNA were isolated together from roughly 20-30 mg of bulk tissue that had not been sorted. Primary liver carcinoma in the patients was surgically resected. This clonotype was seen repeatedly, ten times or more. The antigen is not known. Sequence at one end of the junction differs from germline and may be a read error. The length of the CDR3 is 17 residues. Germline assignment: CDR1 SGHNT and CDR2 YENEEA. The template, about 540 ng total RNA, yielded TCR beta cDNA made with a constant-region primer. Libraries covering TCR beta were generated through three nested multiplex PCR rounds (using a slightly modified ARM-PCR). TRBV1-TRBV30 forward primers paired with a C-beta reverse primer were used in the first two PCR rounds, which ran approximately 11 cycles each. TCRdb reprocessed the multiplex PCR reads via MiXCR and lists one record per CDR3 protein. This sample has about 30,000 distinct CDR3 sequences, with around two thirds found just once.

The sequenced material came from liver tumor tissue from sampling region 3. The subset here: tumor region T3, left-lateral pole. The sequence was obtained from a woman aged 25 to 39 with primary liver carcinoma and hepatitis B virus infection. J is TRBJ2-1 and V is TRBV11-3; 7 bases line up with TRBD2. In nucleotides, the CDR3 is TGTGCTAGCAGCTTAGGTCGGGGGGAGTGGCGTGTCGATGAGCAGTTCTTC. Its protein is CASSLGRGEWRVDEQFF.